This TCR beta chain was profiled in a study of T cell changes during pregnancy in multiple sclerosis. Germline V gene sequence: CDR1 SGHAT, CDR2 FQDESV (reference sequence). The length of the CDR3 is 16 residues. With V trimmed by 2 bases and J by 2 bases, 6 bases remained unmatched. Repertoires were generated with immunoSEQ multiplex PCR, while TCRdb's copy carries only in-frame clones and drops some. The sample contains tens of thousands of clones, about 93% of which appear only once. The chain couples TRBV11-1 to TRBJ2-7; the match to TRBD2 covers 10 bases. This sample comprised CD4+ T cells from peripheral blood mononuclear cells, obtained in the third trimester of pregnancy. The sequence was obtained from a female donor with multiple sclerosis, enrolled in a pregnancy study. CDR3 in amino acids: CASSLLGLAGAYEQYF. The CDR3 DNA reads TGTGCCAGCAGCTTACTGGGGCTAGCGGGGGCCTACGAGCAGTACTTC.